This passage covers 12 T cell receptor beta chains from one sample sequenced in a study of blood T cells in healthy people across ages. Next came a second PCR, run for about 6 to 11 cycles, which used a sample-barcoded 5' primer along with a J-beta primer mix. TCRdb processed the 5' RACE reads anew with MiXCR; each CDR3 protein has one entry. Of 1,100,000 or so distinct CDR3 sequences listed, 40% to 45% are singletons. The sample taken for sequencing was blood. The origin of the receptors is an older woman in good health.

The V gene is TRBV5-1, the J gene TRBJ2-5, with 10 positions matching TRBD2. The germline gives CDR1 SGHRS, CDR2 YFSETQ. The CDR3 totals 14 residues. V gave up 4 bases and J gave up 5 bases; unmatched junction bases: 5. The CDR3 sequence is CASSPGLASETQYF. The CDR3 DNA follows: TGCGCCAGCAGCCCGGGACTAGCGAGCGAGACCCAGTACTTC.

The chain couples TRBV4-2 to TRBJ2-1, with 9 bases that match TRBD1. V lost 1 base and J lost 5; bases outside the gene matches: 6. The length of the CDR3 is 16 residues. Germline CDR1 and CDR2: LGHNA and YNFKEQ. This chain's CDR3 is CASSQVEGTGHNEQFF. The CDR3 region has the DNA TGTGCCAGCAGCCAAGTAGAGGGGACAGGGCACAATGAGCAGTTCTTC.

The chain is built from TRBV6-2 or TRBV6-3 and TRBJ2-1, with TRBD2 identical over 14 bases. V was clipped by 5 bases and J by 10 bases; unmatched bases: 7. Germline-derived CDR1 and CDR2 are MNHEY and SVGEGT. The CDR3 has 15 residues. CDR3 protein: CASSPGTSGSEEQFF. DNA of the CDR3: TGTGCCAGCAGTCCTGGGACTAGCGGGAGTGAGGAGCAGTTCTTC.

The chain couples TRBV7-9 to TRBJ2-3, with 8 bases identical to TRBD2. Per the germline V gene, CDR1 is SEHNR and CDR2 is FQNEAQ (reference sequence). After removal of 4 bases from V and 1 base from J, the junction contained 7 bases not matched to a gene. The CDR3 extends over 16 amino acids. CDR3 in amino acids: CASSWGPTSGTDTQYF. In DNA, the CDR3 is TGTGCCAGCAGCTGGGGTCCGACTAGCGGCACAGATACGCAGTATTTT.

The chain joins TRBV12-3 or TRBV12-4 to TRBJ2-7; D possibly corresponds to TRBD2 (5 bases). The CDR3 runs 20 residues. V lost 5 bases and J 2 bases, leaving 31 bases between the germline ends. The CDR3: CASSPPPPGISVHPTYEQYF. The CDR3 DNA sequence: TGTGCCAGCAGTCCACCACCCCCGGGAATTAGCGTTCACCCTACCTACGAGCAGTACTTC.

The chain combines TRBV7-3 with TRBJ2-1, with 9 bases matching TRBD2. CDR1 and CDR2 from the germline V gene are SGHTA and FQGTGA. This CDR3 has 15 amino acids. Trimming at V came to 1 base and at J to 4 bases, leaving 2 bases not matched to a gene. The DNA of the CDR3 is TGTGCCAGCAGCTTAAGACTAGCGGATTACAATGAGCAGTTCTTC. Translated: CASSLRLADYNEQFF. The complete variable domain, with remaining parts taken from reference TRBV7-3 and TRBJ2-1, reads GAGVSQTPSNKVTEKGKYVELRCDPISGHTALYWYRQSLGQGPEFLIYFQGTGAADDSGLPNDRFFAVRPEGSVSTLKIQRTERGDSAVYLCASSLRLADYNEQFFGPGTRLTVL.

The rearrangement links TRBV10-3 to TRBJ1-2; no clear D gene. In germline, CDR1 is ENHRY, CDR2 SYGVKD. This CDR3 comprises 14 residues. The V and J ends lost 8 bases and 6 bases respectively, with 19 bases between them. The CDR3 sequence: CAIATVTGIDGYTF. For the CDR3, the DNA is TGTGCCATCGCAACAGTCACCGGGATAGATGGCTACACCTTC.

The rearrangement links TRBV20-1 to TRBJ2-3; D uncertain. Germline V gives CDR1 DFQATT, CDR2 SNEGSKA (reference sequence). The CDR3 is made up of 15 amino acids. Trimming took off 2 bases at V and 2 bases at J, with 14 bases between the two ends. CDR3: CSARHLGRNTDTQYF. CDR3 coding DNA: TGCAGTGCTAGACACTTGGGCAGAAACACAGATACGCAGTATTTT.

Only a few counts were recorded for this clonotype. The chain is built from TRBV24-1 and TRBJ2-3, with 8 bases aligning to TRBD1. The CDR3 covers 16 residues. V was clipped by 7 bases and J by 0 bases; unmatched bases: 8. The germline CDR1 and CDR2 sequences are KGHDR and SFDVKD. The CDR3 nucleotides read TGTGCCACCAGCGGAGGGACAGGATTGAGCACAGATACGCAGTATTTT. The encoded protein is CATSGGTGLSTDTQYF.

This clonotype was counted once. The CDR3 sequence is CASSPQQGSSYNEQYF. The CDR3 DNA reads TGTGCCAGCAGCCCCCAACAGGGTAGCTCCTACAATGAGCAGTACTTC. V and J are TRBV11-2 and TRBJ2-1, with a weak D call TRBD1 (6 bases). The DNA end is a closer match to TRBJ2-7, so the J assignment may be wrong. The length of the CDR3 is 16 residues. Germline CDR1 SGHAT, CDR2 FQNNGV.

The V gene is TRBV5-1, the J gene TRBJ2-5, with 8 bases aligning to TRBD2. Trimming removed 5 bases from V and 5 bases from J; junction bases left unmatched: 8. There are 14 residues in the CDR3. Per germline, CDR1 SGHRS and CDR2 YFSETQ. The CDR3 DNA is TGCGCCAGCAGTAACGGGAGGGCCTATGAGACCCAGTACTTC. Its translation: CASSNGRAYETQYF.

DNA of the CDR3: TGCAGTGCTTCCGAACAGGGGGAGCCTTATGGCTACACCTTC. Its protein is CSASEQGEPYGYTF. This chain links TRBV20-1 with TRBJ1-2, with 8 nucleotides matching TRBD1. CDR3 size: 14 residues. The V segment lost 5 bases and the J segment 5 bases; nucleotides outside the gene matches: 10. The V gene's germline CDR1 is DFQATT and CDR2 SNEGSKA (reference sequence).